This T cell receptor (beta chain) derives from a study of identical twins. After template switching added a universal primer site, the resulting cDNA carried unique molecular identifiers. MiXCR was run by TCRdb on the 5' RACE reads, yielding one entry per CDR3 protein. The repertoire holds more than 400,000 distinct CDR3 sequences, with about 16% as singletons. The sample was also linked to a second study, of yellow fever vaccine responses in identical twins.

The clonotype was recovered from a woman between 18 and 29 years old in good health. The material sequenced was CD4+ T cells sorted from blood.

CDR3 DNA sequence: TGCAGCTCGGCCGGGCCCGTGAACACTGAAGCTTTCTTT. It yields the protein CSSAGPVNTEAFF. This chain connects TRBV29-1 to TRBJ1-1; no firm D call. V was clipped by 8 bases and J by 0 bases, with 13 bases between them. The CDR3 sequence is 13 residues long. CDR1 and CDR2 from the germline V gene are SQVTM and ANQGSEA. Supplemented by reference TRBV29-1 and TRBJ1-1, the full variable domain reads SAVISQKPSRDICQRGTSLTIQCQVDSQVTMMFWYRQQPGQSLTLIATANQGSEATYESGFVIDKFPISRPNLTFSTLTVSNMSPEDSSIYLCSSAGPVNTEAFFGQGTRLTVV.